This T cell receptor (beta chain) was recovered during a study of T cell responses to AZD1222 COVID-19 vaccine. Germline assignment: CDR1 MNHNS and CDR2 SASEGT. The CDR3 has 12 residues. Trimming shortened V by 2 bases and J by 8 bases, and 9 bases separated the two germline ends. TCRdb keeps only in-frame clones here, not all; method: immunoSEQ multiplex PCR. The sample includes roughly 120,000 clones, 85% to 90% seen only once; the top ten take roughly 3.6%. Points on this clone: Its antigen is not identified.

Notes on the study in general: Nearly half of spike-specific TCRs reportedly go after variant regions that carry no mutations.

The sample consisted of peripheral blood, taken on day 0 of AZD1222 vaccination. The rearrangement joins TRBV6-1 to TRBJ1-2; no clear D. The sequence was obtained from an adult in good health. CDR3 in DNA: TGTGCCAGCAGTGAAATGGGGTTGGGCTACACCTTC. Residues: CASSEMGLGYTF.